The 26 T cell receptor beta chains below all came from one sample that was sequenced in a study of cytomegalovirus exposure and HLA in healthy donors. Both 60 Vbeta primers and 13 Jbeta primers went into the PCR. Sequenced by immunoSEQ multiplex PCR; TCRdb stores in-frame clones only, minus some. The sample lists over 150,000 clones, more than 60% occurring once. Sequenced input: PBMCs. Receptor source: a woman in her forties in good health and CMV-seronegative.

To note about this clone: Additional DNA sequences in this sample encode the identical CDR3. The chain employs TRBV5-1 and TRBJ1-1; no definite D call. This CDR3 spans 13 amino acids. The germline gives CDR1 SGHRS, CDR2 YFSETQ. V lost 4 bases and J 1 base, leaving 8 bases between the germline ends. For the CDR3, the DNA is TGCGCCAGCAGCAGTACAGAGAACACTGAAGCTTTCTTT. Amino acids: CASSSTENTEAFF.

The chain links TRBV5-6 to TRBJ2-1; perhaps TRBD2 as D (5 bases). Trimming removed 4 bases from V and 6 bases from J, with 29 bases in between. The CDR3 runs to 19 residues. The germline V gene has CDR1 SGHDT and CDR2 YYEEEE. CDR3 amino acids: CASSKYGRGTGLTLNEQFF. The DNA of the CDR3 is TGTGCCAGCAGCAAGTATGGCCGAGGCACCGGACTTACTCTCAATGAGCAGTTCTTC.

This chain links TRBV2 with TRBJ2-1, with a weak D call TRBD1 (6 bases). The length of the CDR3 is 13 residues. V was cut by 7 bases and J by 10 bases, with 17 bases left in between. The germline V gene has CDR1 SNHLY and CDR2 FYNNEI. CDR3 amino acids: CASIFGQTLEQFF. CDR3 nucleotide sequence: TGTGCCAGCATTTTTGGACAGACACTGGAGCAGTTCTTC.

This chain connects TRBV6-5 to TRBJ2-7; D is perhaps TRBD1 (5 bases). There are 15 residues in the CDR3. Trimming removed 6 bases from V and 1 base from J, with 16 bases in between. Germline V CDR1 and CDR2: MNHEY, SVGAGI. CDR3 nucleotides: TGTGCCAGCAGCCGATCAGGGATTAGTTCCTACGAGCAGTACTTC. Protein: CASSRSGISSYEQYF.

The chain couples TRBV15 to TRBJ2-7; 8 bases fit TRBD1. This CDR3 is 19 amino acids long. From germline, CDR1 is LNHNV and CDR2 YYDKDF (reference sequence). V dropped 0 bases and J dropped 2; count of bases not matched to a gene: 15. In nucleotides, the CDR3 is TGTGCCACCAGCAGAGATCTGGGGGGACAGGCCCACGGGGCCTACGAGCAGTACTTC. It specifies CATSRDLGGQAHGAYEQYF.

In its sample, this clone was seen a few times. V is TRBV5-4 and J is TRBJ2-1; the match to TRBD2 covers 10 bases. Looked up from germline, CDR1 is SGHNT and CDR2 is YYREEE (reference sequence). The junction had 10 bases not matched to a gene; V was cut back by 5 bases and J by 8 bases. The CDR3 runs 15 residues. The chain's CDR3 is CASRSSGGPTHEQFF. Here the CDR3 DNA reads TGTGCCAGCAGGTCTAGCGGGGGCCCCACGCATGAGCAGTTCTTC.

The sample holds one count of this clone. The genes are TRBV6-1 and TRBJ2-1, with 7 bases fitting TRBD1. With 10 bases clipped from V and 3 bases from J, the junction kept 3 bases outside the gene matches. Germline loops: CDR1 MNHNS, CDR2 SASEGT. The CDR3 totals 12 residues. CDR3 region: CATRDSYNEQFF. CDR3 nucleotides: TGTGCCACCCGGGACAGCTACAATGAGCAGTTCTTC.

This chain connects TRBV6-5 to TRBJ1-5; 7 bases map to TRBD1. Germline CDR1 MNHEY, CDR2 SVGAGI. V trimming: 6 bases; J trimming: 2 bases; junction bases outside the gene matches: 4. CDR3 length: 14 residues. In DNA, the CDR3 is TGTGCCAGCAGGGCCGGACAGGGCAATCAGCCCCAGCATTTT. Protein: CASRAGQGNQPQHF.

The rearrangement uses TRBV27 and TRBJ1-2, with a possible D match to TRBD1 (5 bases). The germline CDR1 and CDR2 sequences are MNHEY and SMNVEV (reference sequence). The CDR3 has 15 amino acids. V shed 4 bases and J shed 3 bases, with 15 bases lying between them. CDR3 in amino acids: CASSSLQGTHYGYTF. CDR3 bases: TGTGCCAGCAGTTCCCTTCAGGGAACCCACTATGGCTACACCTTC.

V is TRBV5-6 and J is TRBJ1-2; D gene ambiguous. Germline CDR1 is SGHDT and CDR2 is YYEEEE. The CDR3 loop spans 12 amino acids. V gave up 0 bases and J gave up 8 bases, with 8 bases separating them. Written as DNA, the CDR3 is TGTGCCAGCAGCTTGGCCTGGGCCGGCTACACCTTC. Residues: CASSLAWAGYTF.

V gene TRBV7-2 combines with J gene TRBJ2-7; the D gene is possibly TRBD2 (8 bases). The germline V gene encodes CDR1 SGHTA and CDR2 FQGNSA. V shed 5 bases and J shed 4 bases, with 21 bases lying between them. The CDR3 has 16 amino acids. The CDR3 reads CASSPGGNSGMYEQYF. The CDR3 region has the DNA TGTGCCAGCAGCCCAGGGGGGAATAGCGGGATGTACGAGCAGTACTTC.

The chain recombines TRBV7-2 with TRBJ1-5; 11 nucleotides line up with TRBD1. J was trimmed by 4 bases and V by 5 bases; bases with no gene match: 13. Germline V gene lookup returns CDR1 SGHTA and CDR2 FQGNSA. This CDR3 comprises 18 residues. Here the CDR3 reads CASSVGTGGLKGNQPQHF. The CDR3 DNA sequence: TGTGCCAGCAGCGTCGGGACAGGGGGGCTTAAAGGAAATCAGCCCCAGCATTTT.

This clone was counted a few times. The V gene is TRBV6-6, the J gene TRBJ2-2; no clear D gene. This CDR3 has 14 amino acids. Trimming removed 5 bases from V and 3 bases from J, with 10 bases in between. Germline V gene data show CDR1 as MNHNY and CDR2 as SVGAGI (reference sequence). Here the CDR3 reads CASSVQVDTGELFF. The CDR3 region has the DNA TGTGCCAGCAGTGTCCAGGTGGACACCGGGGAGCTGTTTTTT.

This sequence joins TRBV5-1 and TRBJ1-1; TRBD1 might be the D (5 bases). Trimming removed 0 bases from V and 3 bases from J, with 12 bases in between. From germline, CDR1 is SGHRS and CDR2 YFSETQ. The CDR3 loop spans 15 amino acids. The CDR3 region has the DNA TGCGCCAGCAGCTTGGCCTTAGTAGGGGACACTGAAGCTTTCTTT. This codes for CASSLALVGDTEAFF.

This chain links TRBV7-9 with TRBJ1-1; 9 bases are shared with TRBD1. Looked up from germline, CDR1 is SEHNR and CDR2 is FQNEAQ (reference sequence). The CDR3 sequence is 17 residues long. Trimming removed 7 bases from V and 2 bases from J; junction bases left unmatched: 14. This CDR3 is CASNPGQGLKLNTEAFF. The CDR3 coding sequence is TGTGCCAGCAATCCGGGACAGGGCTTAAAACTAAACACTGAAGCTTTCTTT.

Only a few counts were recorded for this clone. The chain uses TRBV6-5 and TRBJ1-1; D gene unclear. CDR3 length: 15 amino acids. From germline, CDR1 is MNHEY and CDR2 SVGAGI. Trimming cost V 2 bases and J 5 bases, with 15 bases left between them. CDR3: CASSYGSPLGTEAFF. The CDR3 bases are TGTGCCAGCAGTTACGGGAGCCCGCTGGGGACTGAAGCTTTCTTT.

V and J are TRBV5-1 and TRBJ2-3; TRBD2 might be the D (5 bases). This CDR3 region has 15 residues. Trimming took 0 bases from V and 2 from J, leaving 10 bases between them. Germline V gives CDR1 SGHRS, CDR2 YFSETQ. This CDR3 is CASSLAGIDTDTQYF. The CDR3 coding sequence is TGCGCCAGCAGCTTGGCCGGGATAGACACAGATACGCAGTATTTT.

The chain carries TRBV5-6 and TRBJ1-1, with 7 bases matching TRBD1. The V gene's germline CDR1 is SGHDT and CDR2 YYEEEE. The CDR3 runs 15 residues. V lost 0 bases, J lost 6 bases, and 8 bases stayed unmatched. CDR3 DNA: TGTGCCAGCAGCTTGGGAGGGACAGCGCTAGCTGAAGCTTTCTTT. It codes for CASSLGGTALAEAFF.

In its sample, this clone was seen a few times. The chain recombines TRBV6-5 with TRBJ2-2; 7 bases fit TRBD1. In germline, CDR1 is MNHEY, CDR2 SVGAGI. CDR3 length: 13 residues. V was clipped by 5 bases and J by 3 bases; unmatched bases: 0. CDR3 protein: CASSDRDTGELFF. CDR3 coding DNA: TGTGCCAGCAGTGACAGGGACACCGGGGAGCTGTTTTTT.

The chain links TRBV5-1 to TRBJ2-5, with D possibly being TRBD1 (5 bases). V was shortened by 2 bases and J by 4 bases, with 6 bases between the two germline ends. Germline CDR1 is SGHRS and CDR2 is YFSETQ. This CDR3 comprises 12 residues. Here the CDR3 reads CASSFQGETQYF. The DNA of the CDR3 is TGCGCCAGCAGCTTTCAGGGAGAGACCCAGTACTTC. Combining the CDR3 with reference TRBV5-1 and TRBJ2-5 gives the whole variable domain KAGVTQTPRYLIKTRGQQVTLSCSPISGHRSVSWYQQTPGQGLQFLFEYFSETQRNKGNFPGRFSGRQFSNSRSEMNVSTLELGDSALYLCASSFQGETQYFGPGTRLLVL.

The gene calls are TRBV11-2 and TRBJ2-2; 9 bases map to TRBD2. CDR1 is SGHAT, CDR2 FQNNGV, per germline. With V trimmed by 6 bases and J by 4 bases, 6 bases remained unmatched. There are 15 residues in the CDR3. CDR3 residues: CASRGLATATGELFF. As DNA, the CDR3 is TGTGCCAGCAGAGGACTAGCGACTGCCACCGGGGAGCTGTTTTTT. The full variable domain, rest sourced from reference TRBV11-2 and TRBJ2-2, is EAGVAQSPRYKIIEKRQSVAFWCNPISGHATLYWYQQILGQGPKLLIQFQNNGVVDDSQLPKDRFSAERLKGVDSTLKIQPAKLEDSAVYLCASRGLATATGELFFGEGSRLTVL.

The CDR3 reads CASSSTQGGWSPLHF. The DNA for the CDR3 is TGTGCCAGCAGCTCTACACAGGGGGGTTGGTCACCCCTCCACTTT. V gene TRBV7-2 combines with J gene TRBJ1-6; 8 bases line up with TRBD1. The junction had 9 bases not matched to a gene; V was cut back by 4 bases and J by 10 bases. Per the germline V gene, CDR1 is SGHTA and CDR2 is FQGNSA. CDR3 length: 15 residues.

The chain links TRBV6-6 to TRBJ2-1, with TRBD2 matching 12 bases. The CDR3 has 16 residues. Germline CDR1 reads MNHNY; CDR2 reads SVGAGI (reference sequence). The V gene end was trimmed by 5 bases and the J gene end by 5 bases; junction bases not matched to a gene: 7. CDR3 sequence: CASSRSLAGGNNEQFF. CDR3 DNA sequence: TGTGCCAGCAGTCGTTCACTAGCGGGGGGAAACAATGAGCAGTTCTTC.

The rearrangement uses TRBV7-8 and TRBJ1-2; the D gene is possibly TRBD1 (6 bases). The CDR3 contains 13 residues. V was cut by 1 base and J by 5 bases, with 8 bases left in between. Looked up from germline, CDR1 is SGHVS and CDR2 is FQNEAQ. The CDR3 protein is CASSLDRDYGYTF. CDR3 nucleotide sequence: TGTGCCAGCAGCTTAGACAGGGATTATGGCTACACCTTC. The full variable domain, its missing parts supplied by reference TRBV7-8 and TRBJ1-2, is GAGVSQSPRYKVAKRGQDVALRCDPISGHVSLFWYQQALGQGPEFLTYFQNEAQLDKSGLPSDRFFAERPEGSVSTLKIQRTQQEDSAVYLCASSLDRDYGYTFGSGTRLTVV.

The chain uses TRBV5-1 and TRBJ2-7, with TRBD1 matching over 8 bases. CDR1 SGHRS and CDR2 YFSETQ come from the germline V gene. This CDR3 spans 18 amino acids. J was trimmed by 1 base and V by 4 bases; bases with no gene match: 16. The CDR3 nucleotides are TGCGCCAGCAGCCCCCGGGACAGGCCCATGGCATTTTCCTACGAGCAGTACTTC. Translated: CASSPRDRPMAFSYEQYF.

The chain carries TRBV6-6 and TRBJ1-4; possibly TRBD1 for D (6 bases). V was clipped by 5 bases and J by 5 bases, with 9 bases between them. The CDR3 is made up of 13 amino acids. Germline values: CDR1 MNHNY, CDR2 SVGAGI (reference sequence). This CDR3 is CASSGQTNEKLFF. The CDR3 nucleotides read TGTGCCAGCAGTGGACAGACAAATGAAAAACTGTTTTTT.